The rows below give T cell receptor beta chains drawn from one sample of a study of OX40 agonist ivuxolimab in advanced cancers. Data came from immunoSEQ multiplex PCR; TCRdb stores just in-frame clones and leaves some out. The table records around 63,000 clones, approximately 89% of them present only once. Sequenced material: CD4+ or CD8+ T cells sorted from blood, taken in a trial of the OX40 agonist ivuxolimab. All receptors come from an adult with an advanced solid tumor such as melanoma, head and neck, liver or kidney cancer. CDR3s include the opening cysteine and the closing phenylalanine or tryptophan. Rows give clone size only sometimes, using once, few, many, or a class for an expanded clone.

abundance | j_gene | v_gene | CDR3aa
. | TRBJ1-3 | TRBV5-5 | CASSLTGGNSGNTIYF
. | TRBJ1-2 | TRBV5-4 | CASSLDRAGYTF
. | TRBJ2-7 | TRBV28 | CASSLRQGAYEQYF
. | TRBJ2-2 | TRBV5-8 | CASSLGLHTGELFF
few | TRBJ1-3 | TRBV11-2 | CASSSGVVPGNTIYF
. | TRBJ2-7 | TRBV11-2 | CASSLEGTGYYEQYF
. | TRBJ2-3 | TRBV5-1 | CASSGLGGVEGTDTQYF
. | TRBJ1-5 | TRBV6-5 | CASRVGGNQPQHF
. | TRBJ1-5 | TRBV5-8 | CASSLVSLVNQPQHF
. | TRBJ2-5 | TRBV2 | CASRKGQETQYF
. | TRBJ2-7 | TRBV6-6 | CASSYLDRLTYEQYF
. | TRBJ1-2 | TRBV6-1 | CASRTGMPMGYTF
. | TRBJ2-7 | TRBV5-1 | CASSLGGGQVYEQYF
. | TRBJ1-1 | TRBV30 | CAWRDDTPPYEAFF
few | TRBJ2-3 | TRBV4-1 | CASSQPRLAGGQGTDTQYF
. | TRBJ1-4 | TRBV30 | CAWSARTGEKLFF
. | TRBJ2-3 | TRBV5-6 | CASSGTSGGFRTDTQYF
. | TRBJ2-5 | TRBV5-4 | CASSRRSGILLLQETQYF
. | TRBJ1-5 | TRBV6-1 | CASSETGRPQHF
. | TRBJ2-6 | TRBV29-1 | CSVTRLEGANVLTF
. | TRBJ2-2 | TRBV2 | CASSETGRTGELFF
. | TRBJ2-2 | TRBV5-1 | CASSLVASGGGELFF
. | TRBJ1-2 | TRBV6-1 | CASSEAGGNLVVYGYTF
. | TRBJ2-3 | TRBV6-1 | CASAGGPSDTQYF
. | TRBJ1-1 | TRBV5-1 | CASSTNYRDRTEAFF
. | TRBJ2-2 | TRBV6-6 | CASSSTGTNTGELFF
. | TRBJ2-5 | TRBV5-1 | CASSSTQPQGETQYF
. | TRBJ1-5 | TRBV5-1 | CASSFNGAVDQPQHF